A selection of T cell receptor beta chains follows, all from one sample in a study of memory CD4+ T cells and cytomegalovirus serostatus. Only in-frame clones appear in the TCRdb table, and some are missing; sequencing was by immunoSEQ multiplex PCR. The sample contains 40,000 to 55,000 clones, more than 65% of which appear only once. Sequences were obtained from memory CD4+ T cells from blood. These receptors were obtained from an adult in good health and CMV-seronegative. Each CDR3 is given with its conserved first and last residue. Each record gives: D gene, V gene, CDR3 protein. A D gene is named only where the DNA matches it firmly.

TRBD1 | TRBV30 | CAWRDDRDKLFF
- | TRBV29-1 | CSARGTGELFF
- | TRBV5-1 | CASSLGSGALTEAFF
- | TRBV18 | CASSLGQSNTGELFF
- | TRBV5-1 | CASSLVPGFPETQYF
- | TRBV9 | CASSIGTMGGETQYF
TRBD1 | TRBV7-7 | CASSPPVWDSYSPLHF
TRBD1 | TRBV7-2 | CASSTRTGVHEQYF
- | TRBV2 | CASTPVGRSEQYF
- | TRBV11-3 | CASSLERGKETQYF
TRBD1 | TRBV6-1 | CASRRDRQLNQPQHF
- | TRBV6-1 | CASRETIKYEQYF
- | TRBV14 | CASSQDGALADPSYEQYF
TRBD2 | TRBV30 | CAWSVSGGRSKYF
- | TRBV5-4 | CASSPGLEPYTDTQYF
- | TRBV5-6 | CASSLAARVGQPQHF
- | TRBV5-6 | CASSSQGYTEAFF
- | TRBV30 | CAWSVLRDTQYF
TRBD2 | TRBV18 | CASSPTSGGADTQYF
TRBD1 | TRBV30 | CAWSGNRGEKLFF
TRBD1 | TRBV4-1 | CASSRGQYYEQYF
TRBD1 | TRBV7-2 | CASSGQGNNSPLHF
TRBD1 | TRBV2 | CASKSEGASNQPQHF
TRBD1 | TRBV7-3 | CASSSQGAGSNQPQHF
- | TRBV11-3 | CASSHIEETQYF
TRBD1 | TRBV10-1 | CASSSISRDRGLNQPQHF
TRBD2 | TRBV7-8 | CASSLMGFTSGSSYEQYF
TRBD2 | TRBV7-8 | CASSFSGGREQYF
- | TRBV29-1 | CSVEGAGTDLYGYTF
- | TRBV6-5 | CASSYSWDLNTEAFF
- | TRBV5-6 | CASSLWGDLSYEQYF
- | TRBV11-2 | CASSLDRLAYHEQFF
- | TRBV2 | CACTRDPNGGEQFF
- | TRBV19 | CASNPGQISSPLHF
- | TRBV4-2 | CASSQGLGANTEAFF
- | TRBV28 | CASSSYGPGRVTYEQYF
- | TRBV9 | CASSASGAGANVLTF
- | TRBV6-1 | CASNQGRTEAFF
TRBD2 | TRBV29-1 | CSVQGLAGGQSEQFF
- | TRBV7-9 | CASSPPLTYEQYF
TRBD1 | TRBV9 | CASSLGQAGFNYGYTF
- | TRBV29-1 | CSVGISNTEAFF
- | TRBV6-5 | CASSWTALGQETQYF
- | TRBV25-1 | CASSPQMDQPQHF
- | TRBV7-6 | CASSLGGRINQPQHF
TRBD1 | TRBV11-2 | CASSSLTGGGDYGYTF
- | TRBV6-1 | CASSVLDYEQYF
- | TRBV6-1 | CASSSRTLNEAFF
TRBD2 | TRBV5-1 | CASSLGTSSVVNEQFF
- | TRBV11-2 | CASSLGGGNTEAFF
TRBD1 | TRBV5-4 | CASTMQGRGHGYTF
- | TRBV5-1 | CASSLEYGTSPGELFF
- | TRBV29-1 | CSVEESRDNIIYF
- | TRBV6-1 | CASSDGKGRNNSPLHF
TRBD1 | TRBV30 | CAWRSPGQDYEQYF